The subject of this entry is one TCR beta chain. This sample was taken from a study of identical twins. CDR3 size: 15 residues. V lost 6 bases to trimming and J lost 0 bases, with 15 bases between them. Per the germline V gene, CDR1 is SGHRS and CDR2 is YFSETQ. Each cDNA held unique molecular identifiers, and template switching gave it a universal primer site. TCRdb analysed the 5' RACE reads with MiXCR anew, one entry per CDR3 protein. The profile covers approximately 230,000 distinct CDR3 sequences, with about 6.7% appearing a single time and 13% to 15% taken by the ten largest. The data also belong to a second study, concerning T cells expressing NK-cell markers. That source notes: All TCR beta repertoires analysed originated from sorted CD3+CD56+NKG2C+, CD3+CD56+NKG2C- and CD3+CD56-NKG2C+ T cells.

This receptor was obtained from a woman aged 18-29 years in good health. The gene calls are TRBV5-1 and TRBJ1-2; TRBD1 is a possible D gene (5 bases). Sequenced sample: CD8+ T cells sorted from blood. CDR3 region: CASTPQGETNYGYTF. The CDR3 bases are TGCGCCAGCACCCCGCAGGGAGAAACTAACTATGGCTACACCTTC.